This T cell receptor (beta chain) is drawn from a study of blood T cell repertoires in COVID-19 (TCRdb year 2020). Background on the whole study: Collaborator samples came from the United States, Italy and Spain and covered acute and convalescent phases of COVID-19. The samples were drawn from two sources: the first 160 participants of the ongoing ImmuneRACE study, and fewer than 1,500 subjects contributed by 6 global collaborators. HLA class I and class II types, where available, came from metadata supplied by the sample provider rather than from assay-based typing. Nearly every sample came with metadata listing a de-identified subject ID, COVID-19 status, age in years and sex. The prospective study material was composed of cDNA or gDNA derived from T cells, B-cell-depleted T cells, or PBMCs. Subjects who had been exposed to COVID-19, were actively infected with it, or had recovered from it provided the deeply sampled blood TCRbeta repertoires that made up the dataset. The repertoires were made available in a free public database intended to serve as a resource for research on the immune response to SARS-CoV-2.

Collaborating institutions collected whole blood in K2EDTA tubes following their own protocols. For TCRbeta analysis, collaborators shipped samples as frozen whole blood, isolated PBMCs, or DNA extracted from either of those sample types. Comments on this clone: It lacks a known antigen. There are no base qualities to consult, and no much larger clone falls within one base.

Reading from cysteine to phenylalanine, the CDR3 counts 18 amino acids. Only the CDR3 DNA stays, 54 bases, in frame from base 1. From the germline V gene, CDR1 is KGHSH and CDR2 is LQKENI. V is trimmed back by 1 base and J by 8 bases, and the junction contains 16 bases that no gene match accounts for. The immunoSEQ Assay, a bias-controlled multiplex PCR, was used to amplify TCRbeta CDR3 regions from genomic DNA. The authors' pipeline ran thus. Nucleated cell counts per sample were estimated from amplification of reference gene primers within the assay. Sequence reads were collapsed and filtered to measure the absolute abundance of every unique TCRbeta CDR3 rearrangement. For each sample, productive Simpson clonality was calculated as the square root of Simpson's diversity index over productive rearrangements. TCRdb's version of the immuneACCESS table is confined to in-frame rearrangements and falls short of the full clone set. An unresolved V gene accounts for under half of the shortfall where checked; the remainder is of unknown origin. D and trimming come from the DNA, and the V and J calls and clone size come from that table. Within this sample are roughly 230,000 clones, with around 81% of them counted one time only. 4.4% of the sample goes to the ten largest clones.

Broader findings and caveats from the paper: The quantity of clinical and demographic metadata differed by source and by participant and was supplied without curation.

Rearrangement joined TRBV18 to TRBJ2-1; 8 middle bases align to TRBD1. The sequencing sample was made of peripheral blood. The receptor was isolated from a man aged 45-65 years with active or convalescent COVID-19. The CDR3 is CASSPREVLPTGADEQFF. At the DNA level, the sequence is TGTGCCAGCTCACCACGGGAGGTGCTCCCGACAGGGGCCGATGAGCAGTTCTTC.